The 16 T cell receptor beta chains below all came from one sample that was sequenced in a study of cytomegalovirus exposure and HLA in healthy donors. PCR was performed using 60 Vbeta and 13 Jbeta primers. Clones were read by immunoSEQ multiplex PCR, and TCRdb kept only the in-frame ones, dropping some. There are about 200,000 clones in the sample; approximately 80% occur only once, and less than 2% lies in the top ten. Sequencing was carried out using PBMCs. The receptors here all came from a young woman in good health and CMV-seronegative.

A few counts support this clone. CDR3 region: CASSQDLVAGGTYEQYF. CDR3 nucleotide sequence: TGCGCCAGCAGCCAAGATCTTGTAGCGGGAGGAACCTACGAGCAGTACTTC. The chain recombines TRBV4-3 with TRBJ2-7; 10 positions agree with TRBD2. This CDR3 spans 17 amino acids. V was clipped by 0 bases and J by 2 bases; unmatched bases: 7. From germline, CDR1 is LGHNA and CDR2 YSLEER.

The rearrangement joins TRBV28 to TRBJ2-1, with unresolved D. Germline loops: CDR1 MDHEN, CDR2 SYDVKM. V lost 1 base and J lost 9, with 10 bases in between. CDR3 size: 13 residues. The CDR3 loop is CASSLSFPGEQFF. The CDR3 DNA sequence: TGTGCCAGCAGTTTATCTTTCCCGGGTGAGCAGTTCTTC.

The V call is TRBV5-4, the J call TRBJ2-3; 8 nucleotides align to TRBD1. J was trimmed by 6 bases and V by 0 bases; bases with no gene match: 6. CDR1 and CDR2 from the germline V gene are SGHNT and YYREEE (reference sequence). This CDR3 comprises 15 residues. Here the CDR3 reads CASSLDRGSWDTQYF. Written as DNA, the CDR3 is TGTGCCAGCAGCTTGGACAGGGGGTCATGGGATACGCAGTATTTT.

This chain's CDR3 is CASSPPPGQGNTEAFF. CDR3 DNA: TGTGCCAGCTCACCACCTCCCGGACAGGGGAACACTGAAGCTTTCTTT. The V call is TRBV18, the J call TRBJ1-1, with 8 bases lining up with TRBD1. Germline V CDR1 and CDR2: KGHSH, LQKENI. V lost 0 bases to trimming and J lost 1 base; unmatched junction nucleotides: 4. This CDR3 is built from 16 residues.

The chain has TRBV5-1 and TRBJ2-7; 7 bases are shared with TRBD1. Germline V CDR1 and CDR2: SGHRS, YFSETQ. The V segment lost 3 bases and the J segment 2 bases; nucleotides outside the gene matches: 8. The CDR3 loop spans 15 amino acids. The DNA of the CDR3 is TGCGCCAGCAGCTCGACGAACAGGGGAGCCTACGAGCAGTACTTC. This codes for CASSSTNRGAYEQYF.

The CDR3 DNA reads as TGCAGCGTTGAAGGGGCAGCAAGCTACGAGCAGTACTTC. As protein: CSVEGAASYEQYF. V usage is TRBV29-1 and J usage is TRBJ2-7, with D uncertain. This CDR3 has 13 amino acids. V lost 1 base to trimming and J lost 3 bases, with 10 bases between them. Per the germline V gene, CDR1 is SQVTM and CDR2 is ANQGSEA.

This clone turned up a few times. DNA for the CDR3: TGTGCCAGCAGTGAACGAAGGGGACAGGGGGGTGGCTACACCTTC. This sequence encodes CASSERRGQGGGYTF. The chain joins TRBV6-1 to TRBJ1-2, with 11 positions matching TRBD1. Germline lookup yields CDR1 MNHNS and CDR2 SASEGT. The V and J ends lost 2 bases and 7 bases, in that order; junction bases with no gene match: 6. The CDR3 is made up of 15 amino acids.

The chain uses TRBV7-3 and TRBJ1-1, with D unresolved. CDR1 is SGHTA and CDR2 is FQGTGA in the germline V gene. CDR3 size: 13 residues. Trimming pared 4 bases from V and 2 bases from J, leaving 8 bases between. The DNA for the CDR3 is TGTGCCAGCAGCTCCCTGTTCAACACTGAAGCTTTCTTT. Residues: CASSSLFNTEAFF.

This chain links TRBV19 with TRBJ2-2; D might be TRBD2 (5 bases). CDR1 LNHDA and CDR2 SQIVND come from the germline V gene (reference sequence). V lost 2 bases, J lost 4 bases, and 20 bases lay in between. The CDR3 spans 18 residues. CDR3 bases: TGTGCCAGTAGTATACTAGCTTTTTACCATCTAGGCACCGGGGAGCTGTTTTTT. Protein product: CASSILAFYHLGTGELFF. Full variable domain (remainder filled in from reference TRBV19 and TRBJ2-2): DGGITQSPKYLFRKEGQNVTLSCEQNLNHDAMYWYRQDPGQGLRLIYYSQIVNDFQKGDIAEGYSVSREKKESFPLTVTSAQKNPTAFYLCASSILAFYHLGTGELFFGEGSRLTVL.

The chain couples TRBV6-1 to TRBJ1-5, with D hard to call. This CDR3 spans 13 amino acids. Germline V lookup: CDR1 MNHNS, CDR2 SASEGT. V gave up 5 bases and J gave up 4 bases, with 9 bases separating them. The CDR3 spells CASSFNWNQPQHF. CDR3 in DNA: TGTGCCAGCAGTTTCAACTGGAATCAGCCCCAGCATTTT.

The rearrangement joins TRBV2 to TRBJ2-7, with 8 bases that match TRBD1. CDR3 length: 16 amino acids. The germline CDR1 and CDR2 sequences are SNHLY and FYNNEI. V dropped 6 bases and J dropped 4; count of bases not matched to a gene: 14. CDR3 loop: CASRTRNGQGRYEQYF. CDR3 coding DNA: TGTGCCAGCAGGACCCGCAATGGACAGGGAAGGTACGAGCAGTACTTC.

This chain links TRBV9 with TRBJ2-5; D remains unclear. The CDR3 contains 17 residues. CDR1 is SGDLS and CDR2 is YYNGEE in the germline V gene. With 0 bases removed from V and 2 bases from J, the gap between germline ends came to 17 bases. The CDR3 bases are TGTGCCAGCAGCGTAGGGGCAGGCCAATTCAGACAAGAGACCCAGTACTTC. This sequence encodes CASSVGAGQFRQETQYF.

The V and J genes are TRBV7-2 and TRBJ2-6, with D possibly being TRBD1 (5 bases). The CDR3 totals 16 residues. Trimming took off 5 bases at V and 2 bases at J, with 13 bases between the two ends. The germline gives CDR1 SGHTA, CDR2 FQGNSA. The CDR3 loop reads CASSQGSGAGANVLTF. CDR3 nucleotide sequence: TGTGCCAGCAGCCAGGGATCGGGTGCTGGGGCCAACGTCCTGACTTTC.

Only a few counts were recorded for this clone. The chain carries TRBV18 and TRBJ2-5; 10 bases map to TRBD1. The CDR3 spans 14 residues. The germline V gene encodes CDR1 KGHSH and CDR2 LQKENI. J lost 4 bases, V lost 3 bases, and 2 bases had no gene match. The CDR3 spells CASSPGQGRETQYF. In nucleotides, the CDR3 is TGTGCCAGCTCACCGGGACAGGGGCGAGAGACCCAGTACTTC.

The chain carries TRBV7-9 and TRBJ2-7, with 7 bases that match TRBD1. This CDR3 comprises 16 residues. V shed 2 bases and J 1 base; nucleotides not matched to a gene: 8. Per germline, CDR1 SEHNR and CDR2 FQNEAQ (reference sequence). The CDR3 DNA follows: TGTGCCAGCAGCTTATGGGCCGGGACAGCGTCCTACGAGCAGTACTTC. It translates to CASSLWAGTASYEQYF. The full variable domain, rest sourced from reference TRBV7-9 and TRBJ2-7, is DTGVSQNPRHKITKRGQNVTFRCDPISEHNRLYWYRQTLGQGPEFLTYFQNEAQLEKSRLLSDRFSAERPKGSFSTLEIQRTEQGDSAMYLCASSLWAGTASYEQYFGPGTRLTVT.

This clone was seen more than once but under ten times. Here the CDR3 reads CASSRPGTGKETQYF. The CDR3 region has the DNA TGCGCCAGCAGCCGGCCCGGGACAGGCAAAGAGACCCAGTACTTC. The rearrangement links TRBV4-1 to TRBJ2-5, with 8 bases identical to TRBD1. Per the germline V gene, CDR1 is MGHRA and CDR2 is YSYEKL. This CDR3 is built from 15 residues. The trim removed 4 bases at V and 3 bases at J, leaving 7 bases unmatched.